Listed below are T cell receptor beta chains from one sample, sequenced in a study of blood T cell repertoires in COVID-19. This table comes from immunoSEQ multiplex PCR, and its TCRdb copy is limited to in-frame clones, with some not included. The sample has 200,000 to 300,000 clones; roughly 86% are singletons. The sequencing sample was made of PBMCs or T cells enriched from blood (not recorded which). Receptors were obtained from a young woman who had recovered from COVID-19. Both conserved end residues are part of each CDR3. The order of the fields is D gene, J gene, V gene, clone size, CDR3 protein, CDR3 DNA. D genes are given only for firm matches. The size field is filled for only some rows; it gives once, few, many or a size class.

d_gene: TRBD1
j_gene: TRBJ1-4
v_gene: TRBV2
abundance: NA
CDR3aa: CASSEARTGVSGKLFF
CDR3nt: TGTGCCAGCAGTGAAGCCCGGACAGGCGTGTCGGGAAAACTGTTTTTT

d_gene: TRBD2
j_gene: TRBJ2-5
v_gene: TRBV5-1
abundance: NA
CDR3aa: CASSLGLAGAEEETQYF
CDR3nt: TGCGCCAGCAGCCTGGGACTAGCGGGGGCAGAAGAAGAGACCCAGTACTTC

d_gene: TRBD2
j_gene: TRBJ2-2
v_gene: TRBV7-6
abundance: NA
CDR3aa: CASSYSGRTRELFF
CDR3nt: TGTGCCAGCAGCTATAGCGGGAGGACCAGGGAGCTGTTTTTT

d_gene: TRBD2
j_gene: TRBJ2-1
v_gene: TRBV29-1
abundance: NA
CDR3aa: CSAAGTSGALNEQFF
CDR3nt: TGCAGCGCCGCTGGGACTAGCGGTGCCCTCAATGAGCAGTTCTTC

d_gene: NA
j_gene: TRBJ2-5
v_gene: TRBV13
abundance: NA
CDR3aa: CASSRVPQGRQETQYF
CDR3nt: TGTGCCAGCAGCCGAGTGCCCCAGGGGCGGCAAGAGACCCAGTACTTC

d_gene: TRBD1
j_gene: TRBJ2-7
v_gene: TRBV2
abundance: NA
CDR3aa: CASNGWTGQTYEQYF
CDR3nt: TGTGCCAGCAACGGCTGGACAGGCCAAACCTACGAGCAGTACTTC

d_gene: NA
j_gene: TRBJ1-3
v_gene: TRBV25-1
abundance: NA
CDR3aa: CASSGLGFGNTIYF
CDR3nt: TGTGCCAGCAGTGGTCTAGGCTTCGGAAACACCATATATTTT

d_gene: TRBD2
j_gene: TRBJ2-3
v_gene: TRBV11-3
abundance: NA
CDR3aa: CASSSLWGRDSTDTQYF
CDR3nt: TGTGCCAGCAGCTCCCTTTGGGGGAGGGATAGCACAGATACGCAGTATTTT

d_gene: NA
j_gene: TRBJ2-7
v_gene: TRBV28
abundance: few
CDR3aa: CASTPSGGGRYEQYF
CDR3nt: TGTGCCAGCACCCCCTCCGGAGGGGGCAGGTACGAGCAGTACTTC

d_gene: TRBD1
j_gene: TRBJ2-3
v_gene: TRBV11-3
abundance: NA
CDR3aa: CASSLGTATDTQYF
CDR3nt: TGTGCCAGCAGCCTCGGGACAGCCACAGATACGCAGTATTTT

d_gene: TRBD2
j_gene: TRBJ2-7
v_gene: TRBV10-2
abundance: NA
CDR3aa: CASSEPSGGRYEQYF
CDR3nt: TGCGCCAGCAGTGAACCTAGCGGAGGTCGTTACGAGCAGTACTTC

d_gene: NA
j_gene: TRBJ2-3
v_gene: TRBV6-5
abundance: NA
CDR3aa: CASRPTVTDTQYF
CDR3nt: TGTGCCAGCAGACCGACAGTCACAGATACGCAGTATTTT

d_gene: TRBD2
j_gene: TRBJ2-7
v_gene: TRBV28
abundance: NA
CDR3aa: CASTAGGGMGQYF
CDR3nt: TGTGCCAGCACCGCCGGGGGAGGGATGGGGCAGTACTTC

d_gene: TRBD2
j_gene: TRBJ2-3
v_gene: TRBV11-2
abundance: NA
CDR3aa: CASSSLAGGGTDTQYF
CDR3nt: TGTGCCAGCAGCTCCCTAGCGGGGGGGGGCACAGATACGCAGTATTTT

d_gene: TRBD1
j_gene: TRBJ2-7
v_gene: TRBV6-1
abundance: NA
CDR3aa: CASSDPGQGAKYEQYF
CDR3nt: TGTGCCAGCAGTGATCCTGGACAGGGGGCAAAGTACGAGCAGTACTTC

d_gene: NA
j_gene: TRBJ2-1
v_gene: TRBV9
abundance: NA
CDR3aa: CASSGLAQEKTEQFF
CDR3nt: TGTGCCAGCAGCGGGCTAGCTCAGGAGAAAACTGAGCAGTTCTTC

d_gene: TRBD2
j_gene: TRBJ2-3
v_gene: TRBV10-2
abundance: NA
CDR3aa: CASSGTSGMTDTQYF
CDR3nt: TGCGCCAGCAGTGGGACTAGCGGGATGACAGATACGCAGTATTTT

d_gene: NA
j_gene: TRBJ2-1
v_gene: TRBV10-3
abundance: NA
CDR3aa: CAISAPSGEQFF
CDR3nt: TGTGCCATCAGCGCACCCTCGGGTGAGCAGTTCTTC

d_gene: TRBD1
j_gene: TRBJ2-3
v_gene: TRBV4-1
abundance: NA
CDR3aa: CASSQDIAGGFSDTQYF
CDR3nt: TGCGCCAGCAGCCAAGATATAGCAGGGGGCTTCTCAGATACGCAGTATTTT

d_gene: NA
j_gene: TRBJ2-5
v_gene: TRBV7-8
abundance: NA
CDR3aa: CASRGSGSLKTQYF
CDR3nt: TGTGCCAGCAGAGGATCAGGGTCCCTAAAGACCCAGTACTTC

d_gene: NA
j_gene: TRBJ2-1
v_gene: TRBV30
abundance: NA
CDR3aa: CAGGWGTSANEQFF
CDR3nt: TGTGCCGGGGGCTGGGGGACATCGGCGAATGAGCAGTTCTTC

d_gene: TRBD2
j_gene: TRBJ2-5
v_gene: TRBV7-2
abundance: NA
CDR3aa: CASSSTSGGNQETQYF
CDR3nt: TGTGCCAGCAGCTCTACTAGCGGGGGGAACCAAGAGACCCAGTACTTC

d_gene: NA
j_gene: TRBJ1-6
v_gene: TRBV6-1
abundance: NA
CDR3aa: CASSEHLRDSPLHF
CDR3nt: TGTGCCAGCAGTGAACACCTCCGGGATTCACCCCTCCACTTT

d_gene: TRBD1
j_gene: TRBJ2-3
v_gene: TRBV7-9
abundance: NA
CDR3aa: CASSPRDRGDTDTQYF
CDR3nt: TGTGCCAGCAGCCCACGGGACAGGGGGGACACAGATACGCAGTATTTT

d_gene: TRBD2
j_gene: TRBJ2-1
v_gene: TRBV3-1/TRBV3-2
abundance: NA
CDR3aa: CASSAQSGVYNEQFF
CDR3nt: TGTGCCAGCAGCGCACAAAGCGGGGTCTACAATGAGCAGTTCTTC

d_gene: NA
j_gene: TRBJ2-2
v_gene: TRBV24-1
abundance: NA
CDR3aa: CATSDPRTGRAGELFF
CDR3nt: TGTGCCACCAGTGATCCCCGGACAGGGAGGGCCGGGGAGCTGTTTTTT

d_gene: TRBD1
j_gene: TRBJ2-1
v_gene: TRBV3-1/TRBV3-2
abundance: NA
CDR3aa: CASSLLGQGNNEQFF
CDR3nt: TGTGCCAGCAGCCTTCTGGGACAGGGGAACAATGAGCAGTTCTTC

d_gene: TRBD1
j_gene: TRBJ1-4
v_gene: TRBV7-2
abundance: NA
CDR3aa: CASTRRTGRAGGEKLFF
CDR3nt: TGTGCCAGCACCCGGAGGACAGGGCGAGCGGGGGGTGAAAAACTGTTTTTT

d_gene: NA
j_gene: TRBJ1-3
v_gene: TRBV9
abundance: NA
CDR3aa: CASSVAGDTGNTIYF
CDR3nt: TGTGCCAGCAGCGTAGCCGGGGATACTGGAAACACCATATATTTT

d_gene: TRBD1
j_gene: TRBJ1-6
v_gene: TRBV9
abundance: NA
CDR3aa: CASSVSGQGSYSPLHF
CDR3nt: TGTGCCAGCAGCGTTAGCGGACAGGGTAGTTATTCACCCCTCCACTTT

d_gene: TRBD1
j_gene: TRBJ1-2
v_gene: TRBV30
abundance: NA
CDR3aa: CAWVVQGAFSGYTF
CDR3nt: TGTGCCTGGGTGGTACAGGGGGCGTTTAGTGGCTACACCTTC

d_gene: NA
j_gene: TRBJ2-7
v_gene: TRBV5-6
abundance: NA
CDR3aa: CASSLWLGAADEQYF
CDR3nt: TGTGCCAGCAGCTTGTGGCTGGGGGCGGCAGACGAGCAGTACTTC

d_gene: NA
j_gene: TRBJ2-6
v_gene: TRBV18
abundance: NA
CDR3aa: CASSPLSFSSSGANVLTF
CDR3nt: TGTGCCAGCTCACCACTGTCCTTTAGCTCTTCGGGGGCCAACGTCCTGACTTTC

d_gene: NA
j_gene: TRBJ1-1
v_gene: TRBV4-3
abundance: NA
CDR3aa: CASRTGGGTEAFF
CDR3nt: TGCGCCAGCAGGACGGGAGGCGGCACTGAAGCTTTCTTT

d_gene: NA
j_gene: TRBJ1-2
v_gene: TRBV7-2
abundance: NA
CDR3aa: CASSLVREGYTF
CDR3nt: TGTGCCAGCAGCTTAGTTAGGGAGGGCTACACCTTC

d_gene: TRBD1
j_gene: TRBJ1-2
v_gene: TRBV5-6
abundance: few
CDR3aa: CASSLGQGANYGYTF
CDR3nt: TGTGCCAGCAGCTTGGGACAGGGGGCAAACTATGGCTACACCTTC

d_gene: TRBD1
j_gene: TRBJ2-5
v_gene: TRBV3-1/TRBV3-2
abundance: NA
CDR3aa: CASSPRTGGQETQYF
CDR3nt: TGTGCCAGCAGCCCGAGGACAGGGGGGCAAGAGACCCAGTACTTC

d_gene: TRBD1
j_gene: TRBJ1-5
v_gene: TRBV28
abundance: few
CDR3aa: CASSFGTGMLGNQPQHF
CDR3nt: TGTGCCAGCAGTTTTGGGACAGGGATGTTGGGCAATCAGCCCCAGCATTTT